This TCR beta chain was captured in a study of technical replicates of blood from several donors. In its sample, this clone was seen a few times. Produced via immunoSEQ multiplex PCR; TCRdb's table is partial and in-frame only. The sample lists some 14,000 clones, approximately 83% seen once, with 9.5% to 15% in the top ten. Sequenced material: PBMCs. This clonotype was sampled from a human donor in good health.

CDR3 loop: CASSDQTGLLEAKNIQYF. The CDR3 region has the DNA TGTGCCAGCAGCGATCAGACAGGTCTTCTCGAAGCCAAAAACATTCAGTACTTC. The chain is built from TRBV21-1 and TRBJ2-4; TRBD1 was called by the table and not checked on the DNA. TRBV21-1 is labeled a pseudogene. The CDR3 runs 18 residues.